Detailed here is one T cell receptor beta chain. Profiled with immunoSEQ multiplex PCR; TCRdb holds only in-frame clones, not every one. The table includes tens of thousands of clones, roughly 87% detected once. The data originate from a study of T cells in localized non-small cell lung cancer. This TCR was recovered from a man aged 35-75 years with stage III lung adenocarcinoma. The sequences come from peripheral blood mononuclear cells, collected before any cancer treatment.

CDR3 DNA sequence: TGTGCCAGCAGCACCCCGGGACAGTTCAATGAGCAGTTCTTC. This gives the protein CASSTPGQFNEQFF. The genes are TRBV9 and TRBJ2-1, with 7 positions matching TRBD1. With 4 bases clipped from V and 6 bases from J, the junction kept 7 bases outside the gene matches. This CDR3 is 14 amino acids long. Per germline, CDR1 SGDLS and CDR2 YYNGEE.